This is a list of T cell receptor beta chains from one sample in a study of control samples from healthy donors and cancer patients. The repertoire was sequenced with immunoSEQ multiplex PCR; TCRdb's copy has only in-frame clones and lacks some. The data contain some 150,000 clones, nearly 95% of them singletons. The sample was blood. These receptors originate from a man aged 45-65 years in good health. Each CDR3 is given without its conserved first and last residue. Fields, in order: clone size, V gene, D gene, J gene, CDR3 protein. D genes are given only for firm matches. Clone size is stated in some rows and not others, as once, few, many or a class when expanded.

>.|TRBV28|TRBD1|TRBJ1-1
ASSRAGGAYTEAF
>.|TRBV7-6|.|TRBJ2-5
ASSLVGGNQETQY
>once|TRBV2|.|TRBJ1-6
ASRRSGSPLH
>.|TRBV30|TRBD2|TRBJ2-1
AWSSGLAGDEQF
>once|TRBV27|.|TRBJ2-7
ASSLSTAGVTYEQY
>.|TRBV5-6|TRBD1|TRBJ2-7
ASSQAGTGIRQY
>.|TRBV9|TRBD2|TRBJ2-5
ASSIYSGEETQY
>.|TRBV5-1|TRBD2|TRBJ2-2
ASSLGQTSGSGTGELF
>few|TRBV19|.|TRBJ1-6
ASSILESPLH
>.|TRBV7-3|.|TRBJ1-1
ASSSGTEAF
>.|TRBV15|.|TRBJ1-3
ATSRDRTRSGNTIY
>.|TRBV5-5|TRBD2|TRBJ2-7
ASSLVLSGSHEQY
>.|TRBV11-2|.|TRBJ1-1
AVQVNTEAF
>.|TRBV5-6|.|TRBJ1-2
ASSLDRKTYGYT
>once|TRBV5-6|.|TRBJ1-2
ASSFIGDYGYT
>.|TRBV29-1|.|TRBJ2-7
SVEDLVGSEYEQY
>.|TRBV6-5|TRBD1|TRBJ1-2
ASSAQDRVYGYT
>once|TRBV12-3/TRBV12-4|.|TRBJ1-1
ASRGAVKAF
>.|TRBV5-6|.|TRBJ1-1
ASSFVPTDNTEAF
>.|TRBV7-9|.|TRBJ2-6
ASSLGQVGANVLT
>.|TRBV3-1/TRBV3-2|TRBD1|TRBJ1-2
ASSLRDRGPEGGYT
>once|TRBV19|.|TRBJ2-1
ASSIRGPYNEQF
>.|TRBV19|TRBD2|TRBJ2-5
ASSLGTSGSYQETQY
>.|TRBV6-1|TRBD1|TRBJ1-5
ASSETRQGTSNQPQH
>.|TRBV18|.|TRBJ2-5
ASSPGRNKETQY
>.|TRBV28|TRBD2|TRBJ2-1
ASSLYGTSGLIYNEQF
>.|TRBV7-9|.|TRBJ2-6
ASRSAGANVLT
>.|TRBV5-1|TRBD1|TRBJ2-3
ASSPRTGRDTQY
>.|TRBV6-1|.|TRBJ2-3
ASSETPQLVPEPTDTQY
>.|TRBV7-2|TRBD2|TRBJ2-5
LSARGGETQY
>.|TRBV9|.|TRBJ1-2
ASSSMTGYGYT
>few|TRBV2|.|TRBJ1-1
ASTWGNTEAF
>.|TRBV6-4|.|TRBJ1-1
ASSPGRTEAF
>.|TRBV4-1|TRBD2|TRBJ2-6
ASSKAGTGANVLT
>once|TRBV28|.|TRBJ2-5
ASSFGQGRRETQY
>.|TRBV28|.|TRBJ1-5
ASSFRGRGHQPQH
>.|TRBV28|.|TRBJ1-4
ASSWRPNEKLF
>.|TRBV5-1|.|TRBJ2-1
ASSPDGGGSYNEQF
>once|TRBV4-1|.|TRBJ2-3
ASRPRASRFTDTQY
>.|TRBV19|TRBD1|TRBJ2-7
ASSSLPPDRGYDEQY
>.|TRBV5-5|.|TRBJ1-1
ASSFTRENTEAF
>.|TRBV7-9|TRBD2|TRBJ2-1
ASSFDLTGGNNEQF
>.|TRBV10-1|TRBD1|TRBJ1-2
ASGQGSIGYT
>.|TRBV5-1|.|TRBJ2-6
ASSLEVGVVFAGANVLT
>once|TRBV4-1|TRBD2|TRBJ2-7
ASSQDSGRVGEQY
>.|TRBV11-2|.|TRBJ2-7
ASSLVGGSYEQY
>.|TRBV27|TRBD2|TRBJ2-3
ASSLTSGLVGADTQY
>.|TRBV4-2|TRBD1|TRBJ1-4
ASSHDRGGEKLF
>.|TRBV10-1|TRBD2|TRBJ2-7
ASSSGTSGSYEQY
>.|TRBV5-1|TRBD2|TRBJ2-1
ASSPSGSSYNEQF
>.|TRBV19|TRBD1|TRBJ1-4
ASKFQGANEKLF